This paragraph reports one TCR beta chain. This sample stems from a study of blood T cell repertoires in COVID-19. Across the whole study: PBMCs, B-cell-depleted T cells, or T cells provided the cDNA or gDNA that made up the material.

Germline V gives CDR1 GTSNPN, CDR2 SVGIG (reference sequence). The V gene lost 2 bases and the J gene lost 10 bases, with 20 bases spanning the gap. This CDR3 contains 14 residues. Method: immunoSEQ multiplex PCR; TCRdb's copy keeps in-frame clones and lacks some. The table shows over 100,000 clones, with about nine tenths occurring only once. The origin of this receptor is a man between 35 and 55 years old with acute or convalescent COVID-19. The sequenced sample consisted of peripheral blood. V is TRBV30 and J is TRBJ1-1; D gene ambiguous. The CDR3, as DNA: TGTGCCTGGAGTCCAACCGGGAGTCCCTCCCCAGCTTTCTTT. It codes for CAWSPTGSPSPAFF.